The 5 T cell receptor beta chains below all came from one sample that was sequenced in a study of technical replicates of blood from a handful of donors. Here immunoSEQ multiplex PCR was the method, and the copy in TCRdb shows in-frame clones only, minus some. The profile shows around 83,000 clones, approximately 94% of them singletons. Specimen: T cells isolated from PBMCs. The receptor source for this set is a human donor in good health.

CDR3 coding DNA: TGTGCCAGTAAGTCTCAGGGAGGGACAGATACGCAGTATTTT. It specifies CASKSQGGTDTQYF. The V call is TRBV19, the J call TRBJ2-3; TRBD2 matches at 7 bases. V shed 7 bases and J 3 bases; nucleotides not matched to a gene: 7. CDR3 length: 14 residues. Germline V gene sequence: CDR1 LNHDA, CDR2 SQIVND (reference sequence).

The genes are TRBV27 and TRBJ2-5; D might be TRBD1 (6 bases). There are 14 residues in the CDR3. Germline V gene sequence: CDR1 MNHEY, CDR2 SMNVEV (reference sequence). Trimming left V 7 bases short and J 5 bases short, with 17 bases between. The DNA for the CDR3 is TGTGCCAGCAATACAGGGTACCACCCTGAGACCCAGTACTTC. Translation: CASNTGYHPETQYF.

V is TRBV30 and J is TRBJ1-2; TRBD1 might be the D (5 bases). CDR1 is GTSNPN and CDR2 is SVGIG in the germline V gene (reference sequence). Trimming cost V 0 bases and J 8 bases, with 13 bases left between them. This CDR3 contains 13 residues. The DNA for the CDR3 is TGTGCCTGGAGTGTTGCCAGGGCTGGGGGCTACACCTTC. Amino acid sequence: CAWSVARAGGYTF.

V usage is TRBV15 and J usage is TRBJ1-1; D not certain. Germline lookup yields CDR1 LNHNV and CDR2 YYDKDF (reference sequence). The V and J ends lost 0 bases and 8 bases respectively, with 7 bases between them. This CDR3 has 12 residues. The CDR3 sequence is CATSRDGREAFF. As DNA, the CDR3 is TGTGCCACCAGCAGAGATGGCAGGGAAGCTTTCTTT.

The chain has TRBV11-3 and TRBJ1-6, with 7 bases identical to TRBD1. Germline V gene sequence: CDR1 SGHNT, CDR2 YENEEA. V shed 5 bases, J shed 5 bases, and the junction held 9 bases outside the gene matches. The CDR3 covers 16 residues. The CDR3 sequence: CASSGPGQYDNSPLHF. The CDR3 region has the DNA TGTGCCAGCAGCGGACCGGGACAGTACGATAATTCACCCCTCCACTTT.